This TCR beta chain was captured in a study of Ad26.COV2.S vaccination and SARS-CoV-2 variants. Notes on the study in general: Whether participants received vaccine or placebo, their non-spike TCR breadth was similar. The TCR breadth and depth analyses may have produced an underestimate of total T cell responses. Compared with placebo recipients, vaccine recipients had higher spike-specific TCR breadth. After vaccination, reports described spike-specific CD8+ and CD4+ T cell responses as showing substantial breadth.

On this clone itself: Its specificity is not known.

Clones were sequenced by immunoSEQ multiplex PCR, and TCRdb holds only the in-frame ones, with some missing. The top ten hold about 5.9% of the sample, which has about 180,000 clones, around nine tenths seen once. The sequence was collected from a human donor who had recovered from COVID-19. This specimen consisted of peripheral blood, obtained after recovery from COVID-19.

The CDR3, as DNA: TGTGCCAGTAGTATGGGTAGGACTGGGACCGGGGAGCTGTTTTTT. Encoded protein: CASSMGRTGTGELFF. The chain employs TRBV19 and TRBJ2-2; D possibly corresponds to TRBD2 (5 bases). CDR3 length equals 15 residues. V was clipped by 3 bases and J by 5 bases, with 13 bases between them. Germline values: CDR1 LNHDA, CDR2 SQIVND (reference sequence).